The TCR beta chain under discussion was sequenced for a study of response to subunit inactivated influenza vaccine. The CDR3 has 16 amino acids. The germline CDR1 and CDR2 sequences are MDHEN and SYDVKM. Trimming removed 4 bases from V and 5 bases from J, with 21 bases in between. Each CDR3 protein is one row after TCRdb ran MiXCR on the RT-PCR reads. Of 450,000 to 600,000 distinct CDR3 sequences listed, 16% were seen once; the top ten hold 3% to 3.5%. The receptor comes from a man between 50 and 75 years old who received an inactivated influenza vaccine. This rearrangement joins TRBV28 to TRBJ2-7; the D is unclear. Sequenced here: CD4+ T cells sorted from PBMCs, sampled roughly 24 months after vaccination. DNA of the CDR3: TGTGCCAGCAGTTCGACCCGACGTTCTGAGTACAACGAGCAGTACTTC. Translating gives CASSSTRRSEYNEQYF.